This T cell receptor beta chain was profiled in a study of molecular identifiers for immune sequencing clone quantification. Making the bulk TCR libraries relied on previously described methods and listed TCR primers. TCRdb fed the PCR reads into MiXCR, producing one record per CDR3 protein. This sample carries about 500,000 distinct CDR3 sequences, 20% to 25% of them seen once, and the ten largest clones take about 0.8%. Study results and caveats: Under 1% of molecules in naive cells, but over 98% of effector molecules, belonged to clones above 20 RNA copies. Detecting spiked Jurkat TCR RNA from one cell among about a million naive cells was reportedly possible.

This clonotype turned up a few times. The antigen remains unidentified. Sorting selected naive CD8 T cells with a CD8+CD4-CCR7+CD45RA+ phenotype. The CDR3 consists of 17 residues. Germline V gene sequence: CDR1 SGHAT, CDR2 FQNNGV. With 5 bases clipped from V and 0 bases from J, the junction kept 9 bases outside the gene matches. Sequencing was done on a sample of naive CD8+ T cells from blood, with Jurkat cell RNA spiked in. Subset described: FACS-sorted CD8+CD4-CCR7+CD45RA+ naive T cells. The sequence was collected from a human donor in good health. Some libraries in this study had Jurkat cell RNA spiked in. This rearrangement joins TRBV11-2 to TRBJ1-4; 7 bases map to TRBD1. This CDR3 is CASSAAGTAPTNEKLFF. CDR3 in DNA: TGTGCCAGCAGCGCAGCCGGGACAGCGCCAACTAATGAAAAACTGTTTTTT.